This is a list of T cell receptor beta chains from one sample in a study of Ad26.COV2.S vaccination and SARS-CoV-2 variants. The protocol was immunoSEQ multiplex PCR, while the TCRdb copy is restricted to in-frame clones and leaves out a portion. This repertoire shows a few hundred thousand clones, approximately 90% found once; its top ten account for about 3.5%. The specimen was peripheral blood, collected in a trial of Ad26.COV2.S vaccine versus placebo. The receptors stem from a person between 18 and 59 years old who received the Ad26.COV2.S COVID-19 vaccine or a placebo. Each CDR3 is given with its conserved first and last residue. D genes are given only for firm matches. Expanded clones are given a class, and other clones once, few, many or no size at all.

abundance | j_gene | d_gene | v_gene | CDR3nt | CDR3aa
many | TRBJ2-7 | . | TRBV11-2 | TGTGCCAGCAGCTTAGATATCCTCTCCTACGAGCAGTACTTC | CASSLDILSYEQYF
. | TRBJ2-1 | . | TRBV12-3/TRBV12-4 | TGTGCCAGCCGGACAGATTCGGTCAATGAGCAGTTCTTC | CASRTDSVNEQFF
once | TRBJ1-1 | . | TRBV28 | TGTGCCAGCGGGGGGTCTGAAGCTTTCTTT | CASGGSEAFF
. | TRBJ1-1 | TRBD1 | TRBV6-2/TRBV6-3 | TGTGCCAGCAGTTACTCGAGACAGGGAAACACTGAAGCTTTCTTT | CASSYSRQGNTEAFF
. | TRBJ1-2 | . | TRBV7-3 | TGTGCCAGCAGCTTAGGGGCTGGCTATGGCTACACCTTC | CASSLGAGYGYTF
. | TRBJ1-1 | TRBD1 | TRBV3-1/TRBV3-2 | TGTGCCAGCAGCCAGCAGACAGGGGGAGCTTTCTTT | CASSQQTGGAFF
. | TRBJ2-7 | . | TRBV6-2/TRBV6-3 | TGTGCCAGCAGTTACTCGAGGGAGAGAAGCTCCTACGAGCAGTACTTC | CASSYSRERSSYEQYF
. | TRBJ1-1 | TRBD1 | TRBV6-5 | TGTGCCAGCAGTTACTCGACGACAGGGGGAACTGAAGCTTTCTTT | CASSYSTTGGTEAFF
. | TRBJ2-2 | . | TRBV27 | TGTGCCAGCAGTTCGTATAACAAGGGTTCCACCGGGGAGCTGTTTTTT | CASSSYNKGSTGELFF
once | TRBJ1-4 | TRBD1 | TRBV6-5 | TGTGCCAGCAGTTTCGGACAGGGGAGCGGAAAACTGTTTTTT | CASSFGQGSGKLFF
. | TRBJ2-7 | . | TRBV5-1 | TGCGCCAGCAGCTTGGGACTGTCAGCCGAGCAGTACTTC | CASSLGLSAEQYF
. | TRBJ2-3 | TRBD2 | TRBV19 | TGTGCCAGTAGTCGGGCTAGCGGGAACACAGATACGCAGTATTTT | CASSRASGNTDTQYF
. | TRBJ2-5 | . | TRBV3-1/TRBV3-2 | TGTGCCAGCAGCCCAGTTAAAGAGACCCAGTACTTC | CASSPVKETQYF
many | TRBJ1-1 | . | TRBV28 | TGTGCCAGCAGTCACCGAAACACTGAAGCTTTCTTT | CASSHRNTEAFF
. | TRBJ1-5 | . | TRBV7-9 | TGTGCCAGCAGCTTCCTGGGGCGACACAGCCTCAATCAGCCCCAGCATTTT | CASSFLGRHSLNQPQHF
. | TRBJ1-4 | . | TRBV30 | TGTGCCTGGAGCGGACAGCGATTTGAGGAAAAACTGTTTTTT | CAWSGQRFEEKLFF
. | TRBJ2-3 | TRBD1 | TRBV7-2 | TGTGCCAGCAGCTCAGGGCGGACAGGGCTGGCAGATACGCAGTATTTT | CASSSGRTGLADTQYF
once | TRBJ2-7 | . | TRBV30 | TGTGCCTGGAGTTCGATAGGGTTTTCGGTCGGGGAGCAGTACTTC | CAWSSIGFSVGEQYF
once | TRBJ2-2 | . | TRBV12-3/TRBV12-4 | TGTGCCAGCACCTTTGGAGGGTTCGGGGAGCTGTTTTTT | CASTFGGFGELFF
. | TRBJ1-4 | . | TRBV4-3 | TGCGCCAGCAGCCAAGTTTGGGACCGACACCGTAATGAAAAACTGTTTTTT | CASSQVWDRHRNEKLFF
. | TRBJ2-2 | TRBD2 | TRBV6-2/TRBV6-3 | TGTGCCAGCAGCAATAGACTAGCGGCGGTCGGGGAGCTGTTTTTT | CASSNRLAAVGELFF
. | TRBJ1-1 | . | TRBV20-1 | TGCAGTGCTAGGTCGTGGCCTGAAGCTTTCTTT | CSARSWPEAFF
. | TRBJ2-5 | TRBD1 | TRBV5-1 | TGCGCCAGCAGCTCGCAGGGGGAAGAGACCCAGTACTTC | CASSSQGEETQYF
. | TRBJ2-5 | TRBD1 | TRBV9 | TGTGCCAGCAGCGTTCACAGGGGGCGCGGAGAGACCCAGTACTTC | CASSVHRGRGETQYF
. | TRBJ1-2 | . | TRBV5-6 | TGTGCCAGCAGCTTGACAACCTGGGGCTACACCTTC | CASSLTTWGYTF
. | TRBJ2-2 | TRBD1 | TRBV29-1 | TGCAGCGCAGACAGGGGGACCGGGGAGCTGTTTTTT | CSADRGTGELFF
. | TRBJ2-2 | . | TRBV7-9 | TGTGCCAGCAGCTCCCGACAGAACACCGGGGAGCTGTTTTTT | CASSSRQNTGELFF
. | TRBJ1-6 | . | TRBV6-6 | TGTGCCAGCAGTTACTCGCAGGGGTCACCCCTCCACTTT | CASSYSQGSPLHF
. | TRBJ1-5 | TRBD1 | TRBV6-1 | TGTGCCAGCAGTGACCGGGACAGGCCTTACAATCGCAATCAGCCCCAGCATTTT | CASSDRDRPYNRNQPQHF
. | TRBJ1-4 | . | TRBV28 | TGTGCCAGCAGTTACGCGGGGGAATTTGAAAAACTGTTTTTT | CASSYAGEFEKLFF
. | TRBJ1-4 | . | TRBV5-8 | TGTGCCAGCAGCCCCGGATCCGGTGTAACTAATGAAAAACTGTTTTTT | CASSPGSGVTNEKLFF
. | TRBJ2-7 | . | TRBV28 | TGTGCCAGCAGTTCCCTAGGAACCTACGAGCAGTACTTC | CASSSLGTYEQYF